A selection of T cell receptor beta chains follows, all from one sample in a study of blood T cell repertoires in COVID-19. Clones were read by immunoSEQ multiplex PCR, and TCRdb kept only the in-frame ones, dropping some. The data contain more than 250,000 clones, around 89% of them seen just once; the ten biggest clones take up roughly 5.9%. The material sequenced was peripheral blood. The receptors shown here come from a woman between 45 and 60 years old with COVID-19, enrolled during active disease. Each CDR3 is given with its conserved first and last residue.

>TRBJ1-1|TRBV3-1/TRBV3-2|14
CASSQYDRNTEAFF
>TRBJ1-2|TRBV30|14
CRAGTGVMNYGYTF
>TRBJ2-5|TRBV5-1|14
CASSLDRGQETQYF
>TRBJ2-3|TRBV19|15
CASKERGRAADTQYF
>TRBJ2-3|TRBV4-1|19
CASSQDPGLAGGSTDTQYF
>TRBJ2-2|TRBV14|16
CASSHFTGRNTGELFF
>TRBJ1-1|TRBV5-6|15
CASSPPDRPNTEAFF
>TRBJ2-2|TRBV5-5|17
CASSLAGGAVNTGELFF
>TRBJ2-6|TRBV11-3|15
CASSLRTVGANVLTF
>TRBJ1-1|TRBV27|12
CASMGGSTEAFF
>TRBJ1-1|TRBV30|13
CAWSPDRGAEAFF
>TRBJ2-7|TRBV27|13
CASSPSGQSEQYF
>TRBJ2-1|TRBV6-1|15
CASSEALAIYNEQFF
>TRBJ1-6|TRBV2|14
CASQGASYNSPLHF
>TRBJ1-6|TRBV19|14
CASSLQTGNSPLHF
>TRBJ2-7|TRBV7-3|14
CASSLTHSSYEQYF
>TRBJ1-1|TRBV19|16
CASSWGGLGAISEAFF
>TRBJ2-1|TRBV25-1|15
CASSARDRGVNEQFF
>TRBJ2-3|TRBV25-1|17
CASSDSPGTGYADTQYF
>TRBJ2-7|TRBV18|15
CASSPSRDLGGEQYF
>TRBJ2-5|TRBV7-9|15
CASSQPGLAGETQYF
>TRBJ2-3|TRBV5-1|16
CASSLPLIGNTDTQYF